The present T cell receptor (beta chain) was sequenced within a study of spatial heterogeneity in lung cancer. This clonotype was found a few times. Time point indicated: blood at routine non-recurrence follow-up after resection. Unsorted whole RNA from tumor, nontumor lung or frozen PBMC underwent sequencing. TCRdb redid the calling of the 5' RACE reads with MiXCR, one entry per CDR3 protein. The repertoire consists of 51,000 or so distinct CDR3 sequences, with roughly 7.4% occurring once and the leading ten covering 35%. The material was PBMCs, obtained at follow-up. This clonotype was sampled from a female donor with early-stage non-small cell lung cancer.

This CDR3 reads CASWGGTYEQYF. CDR3 sequence (DNA): TGTGCCAGCTGGGGAGGGACCTACGAGCAGTACTTC. The V call is TRBV6-1, the J call TRBJ2-7; 7 nucleotides align to TRBD2. This CDR3 comprises 12 residues. Unmatched junction bases numbered 3, after V lost 8 bases and J lost 2 bases. Germline V CDR1 and CDR2: MNHNS, SASEGT.